The 24 T cell receptor beta chains below come from one sample, sequenced in a study of T cells in Graves' hyperthyroidism and ophthalmopathy. The source material, RNA transcripts, was used to amplify TCR beta CDR3 regions. With the HTBI primer set, the TCR CDR3 went through a first round of RT-PCR. TCRdb used MiXCR to reprocess the multiplex PCR reads, holding one entry per CDR3 protein. Among about 270,000 distinct CDR3 sequences listed, roughly 15% were seen once. Sequenced material: blood. These receptor sequences come from a woman between 50 and 59 years old with Graves' hyperthyroidism that later progressed to Graves' ophthalmopathy.

Ten or more counts support this clonotype. V and J are TRBV29-1 and TRBJ2-2, with D perhaps being TRBD1 or TRBD2 (5 bases each). The V end was cut by 6 bases, the J end by 5 bases, with 13 bases between. Germline CDR1 is SQVTM and CDR2 is ANQGSEA. This CDR3 has 13 amino acids. The CDR3 DNA reads TGCAGCGTCCCAAGTGGGGGTACCGGGGAGCTGTTTTTT. It is translated as CSVPSGGTGELFF.

This clonotype was counted at least ten times. CDR3 coding DNA: TGTGCCAGCAGCGTCTCACTACGACGGGCAGCAGATACGCAGTATTTT. Translating gives CASSVSLRRAADTQYF. The chain carries TRBV7-2 and TRBJ2-3, with D uncertain. CDR3 size: 16 residues. Trimming removed 5 bases from V and 4 bases from J, with 19 bases in between. Germline V gives CDR1 SGHTA, CDR2 FQGNSA.

This clonotype was seen repeatedly, ten times or more. V usage is TRBV6-1 and J usage is TRBJ2-7, with D perhaps TRBD2 (5 bases). Germline CDR1 reads MNHNS; CDR2 reads SASEGT. Trimming left V 7 bases short and J 4 bases short, with 17 bases between. The length of the CDR3 is 14 residues. CDR3 residues: CASISPGLGYEQYF. The CDR3 nucleotides are TGTGCCAGCATCTCCCCGGGGTTAGGATACGAGCAGTACTTC.

The table lists this clonotype with a few counts. The chain recombines TRBV5-1 with TRBJ2-4, with D perhaps TRBD1 or TRBD2 (7 bases each). V dropped 0 bases and J dropped 6 bases, with 10 bases sitting between them. Per the germline V gene, CDR1 is SGHRS and CDR2 is YFSETQ. The CDR3 is made up of 14 amino acids. The CDR3 sequence: CASSLGRGGNIQYF. The CDR3 region has the DNA TGCGCCAGCAGCTTGGGCAGGGGGGGAAACATTCAGTACTTC. Using reference TRBV5-1 and TRBJ2-4 for the parts outside the CDR3, the full variable domain is KAGVTQTPRYLIKTRGQQVTLSCSPISGHRSVSWYQQTPGQGLQFLFEYFSETQRNKGNFPGRFSGRQFSNSRSEMNVSTLELGDSALYLCASSLGRGGNIQYFGAGTRLSVL.

The table lists this clonotype with many counts. The rearrangement joins TRBV3-1 to TRBJ1-4; TRBD1 matches 7 bases. V shed 4 bases, J shed 5 bases, and the junction held 4 bases outside the gene matches. The CDR3 has 14 residues. Germline-derived CDR1 and CDR2 are LGHDT and YNNKEL (reference sequence). The DNA for the CDR3 is TGTGCCAGCAGCCTGGGACAGCCGAATGAAAAACTGTTTTTT. Translating gives CASSLGQPNEKLFF. Together with reference TRBV3-1 and TRBJ1-4, the CDR3 gives the full variable domain: DTAVSQTPKYLVTQMGNDKSIKCEQNLGHDTMYWYKQDSKKFLKIMFSYNNKELIINETVPNRFSPKSPDKAHLNLHINSLELGDSAVYFCASSLGQPNEKLFFGSGTQLSVL.

This clonotype showed up many times. This chain links TRBV2 with TRBJ1-3; weak D call: TRBD1 (5 bases). The CDR3 runs 15 residues. Trimming pared 6 bases from V and 0 bases from J, leaving 12 bases between. Germline assignment: CDR1 SNHLY and CDR2 FYNNEI. The CDR3 protein is CASSPRRGSGNTIYF. The CDR3 DNA follows: TGTGCCAGCAGCCCACGTAGGGGCTCTGGAAACACCATATATTTT.

This clonotype has ten or more counts. The V and J genes are TRBV7-8 and TRBJ2-3; TRBD2 is a possible D gene (6 bases). The CDR3 totals 16 residues. V was cut by 1 base and J by 0 bases, with 11 bases left in between. CDR1 is SGHVS and CDR2 is FQNEAQ in the germline V gene. As DNA, the CDR3 is TGTGCCAGCAGCTTAGGAGCGGGTACTAGCACAGATACGCAGTATTTT. Protein sequence: CASSLGAGTSTDTQYF.

In its sample, this clonotype was seen many times. V is TRBV5-1 and J is TRBJ1-4; D is uncertain. CDR1 and CDR2 (germline): SGHRS, YFSETQ. The CDR3 loop spans 16 amino acids. Trimming left V 0 bases short and J 8 bases short, with 17 bases between. The DNA for the CDR3 is TGCGCCAGCAGCTTGGGTGCTCGGACGGTAGAAGAAAAACTGTTTTTT. It codes for CASSLGARTVEEKLFF.

This clonotype has at least ten counts. V usage is TRBV11-2 and J usage is TRBJ2-7, with 8 positions matching TRBD1. Germline trimming cut 6 bases from V and 4 bases from J; bases unmatched to any gene: 8. This CDR3 region has 14 residues. Germline CDR1 reads SGHAT; CDR2 reads FQNNGV. In DNA, the CDR3 is TGTGCCAGCAGGTTGCCAGGGGGCAAGTACGAGCAGTACTTC. Protein: CASRLPGGKYEQYF.

At least ten counts were recorded for this clonotype. The chain recombines TRBV9 with TRBJ1-1; 9 positions agree with TRBD1. J was trimmed by 8 bases and V by 3 bases; bases with no gene match: 5. There are 13 residues in the CDR3. Germline V CDR1 and CDR2: SGDLS, YYNGEE. This chain's CDR3 is CASSATGGLEAFF. DNA of the CDR3: TGTGCCAGCAGCGCAACAGGGGGCCTCGAAGCTTTCTTT.

This clonotype occurred many times. The V call is TRBV20-1, the J call TRBJ2-7, with 7 bases aligning to TRBD1. Germline values: CDR1 DFQATT, CDR2 SNEGSKA (reference sequence). V gave up 3 bases and J gave up 4 bases; unmatched junction bases: 12. The CDR3 totals 15 residues. The chain's CDR3 is CSARAPRQGLYEQYF. The CDR3 DNA is TGCAGTGCTAGGGCACCCAGACAGGGCCTTTACGAGCAGTACTTC.

This clonotype was observed at least ten times. The genes are TRBV20-1 and TRBJ2-3; unclear D gene. Germline CDR1 reads DFQATT; CDR2 reads SNEGSKA (reference sequence). This CDR3 comprises 10 residues. V was shortened by 5 bases and J by 8 bases, with 8 bases between the two germline ends. The CDR3: CSAPQATQYF. CDR3 in DNA: TGCAGTGCTCCCCAAGCTACGCAGTATTTT.

This clonotype was counted at least ten times. The chain uses TRBV18 and TRBJ2-3, with a weak D call TRBD1 (5 bases). The CDR3 is 16 residues long. Trimming shortened V by 2 bases and J by 0 bases, and 12 bases separated the two germline ends. From germline, CDR1 is KGHSH and CDR2 LQKENI. The CDR3 reads CASSPTTAYSTDTQYF. CDR3 sequence (DNA): TGTGCCAGCTCACCAACGACAGCTTATAGCACAGATACGCAGTATTTT.

V and J are TRBV7-9 and TRBJ1-1; D remains unclear. Between the trimmed V and J ends, which lost 7 bases and 11 bases, there was a span of 14 bases. Per germline, CDR1 SEHNR and CDR2 FQNEAQ (reference sequence). The length of the CDR3 is 11 residues. The CDR3 nucleotides are TGTGCCAGCACCAACACCCGCGGGGCTTTCTTT. As protein: CASTNTRGAFF.

This chain connects TRBV20-1 to TRBJ2-1; TRBD2 matches 8 bases. CDR3 length: 20 amino acids. With 6 bases clipped from V and 3 bases from J, the junction kept 25 bases outside the gene matches. Per the germline V gene, CDR1 is DFQATT and CDR2 is SNEGSKA (reference sequence). As DNA, the CDR3 is TGCAGTGCCAACCCCCGGACAGTTAGACTAGCGAGGATTTTCTACAATGAGCAGTTCTTC. It translates to CSANPRTVRLARIFYNEQFF.

The chain links TRBV3-1 to TRBJ1-1; no clear D. The CDR3 runs 15 residues. Germline V gene sequence: CDR1 LGHDT, CDR2 YNNKEL (reference sequence). V was shortened by 2 bases and J by 1 base, with 11 bases between the two germline ends. CDR3 coding DNA: TGTGCCAGCAGCCAACCCCCTCCAGGGAACACTGAAGCTTTCTTT. This gives the protein CASSQPPPGNTEAFF.

This clonotype was seen more than once but under ten times. The chain employs TRBV24-1 and TRBJ2-3; D is possibly TRBD1 or TRBD2 (5 bases each). The CDR3 extends over 16 amino acids. V lost 7 bases to trimming and J lost 1 base, with 17 bases between them. The germline CDR1 and CDR2 sequences are KGHDR and SFDVKD. The DNA for the CDR3 is TGTGCCACCAGCCCTTTCCGGGACGGTGGCACAGATACGCAGTATTTT. This translates into CATSPFRDGGTDTQYF.

This clonotype was seen ten or more times. As DNA, the CDR3 is TGTGCCAGCAGCGGGGGGGTCAGGTTCAACGAGCAGTACTTC. Protein sequence: CASSGGVRFNEQYF. V usage is TRBV5-6 and J usage is TRBJ2-7; 7 bases are a match to TRBD2. The CDR3 is made up of 14 amino acids. Germline V gives CDR1 SGHDT, CDR2 YYEEEE. V was clipped by 4 bases and J by 5 bases; unmatched bases: 9. The variable domain in full, with the rest retrieved from reference TRBV5-6 and TRBJ2-7, is DAGVTQSPTHLIKTRGQQVTLRCSPKSGHDTVSWYQQALGQGPQFIFQYYEEEERQRGNFPDRFSGHQFPNYSSELNVNALLLGDSALYLCASSGGVRFNEQYFGPGTRLTVT.

This clonotype has at least ten counts. The CDR3 DNA reads as TGTGCCAGCAGCCCACGGTTCGGGAGCTCCGAGGGTGAGGCTTTCTTT. Its protein is CASSPRFGSSEGEAFF. The gene calls are TRBV28 and TRBJ1-1; D uncertain. V lost 6 bases and J lost 11, with 28 bases in between. The CDR3 totals 16 residues. Germline V gene lookup returns CDR1 MDHEN and CDR2 SYDVKM.

The chain is built from TRBV7-6 and TRBJ1-5; no clear D. V lost 1 base and J 5 bases, leaving 9 bases between the germline ends. The CDR3 has 14 residues. Germline CDR1 is SGHVS and CDR2 is FNYEAQ. The CDR3 nucleotides read TGTGCCAGCAGCTTAGGGGGATCGGATCAGCCCCAGCATTTT. Protein product: CASSLGGSDQPQHF.

This rearrangement joins TRBV6-1 to TRBJ2-5; 8 bases align to TRBD2. The CDR3 runs to 11 residues. Per germline, CDR1 MNHNS and CDR2 SASEGT. V shed 4 bases, J shed 13 bases, and the junction held 5 bases outside the gene matches. The CDR3 protein is CASSAGTRWYF. In DNA form, the CDR3 reads TGTGCCAGCAGTGCCGGGACTAGGTGGTACTTC.

This clonotype was counted ten times or more. The chain uses TRBV27 and TRBJ2-1; the match to TRBD2 covers 11 bases. This CDR3 region has 15 residues. Trimming took 9 bases from V and 4 from J; bases not matched to a gene: 8. Per the germline V gene, CDR1 is MNHEY and CDR2 is SMNVEV (reference sequence). The CDR3 is CASVGLAGGYNEQFF. CDR3 DNA: TGTGCCAGTGTCGGGCTAGCGGGAGGATACAATGAGCAGTTCTTC.

In its sample, this clonotype was seen many times. The V gene is TRBV6-2 or TRBV6-3, the J gene TRBJ1-2; no clear D gene. This CDR3 is built from 12 residues. V was trimmed by 3 bases and J by 8 bases, leaving 10 bases between them. Per germline, CDR1 MNHEY and CDR2 SVGEGT. This chain's CDR3 is CASSYRIWGYTF. The DNA of the CDR3 is TGTGCCAGCAGTTATCGAATTTGGGGCTACACCTTC.

This clonotype was picked up many times. The V and J genes are TRBV20-1 and TRBJ2-1, with TRBD2 matching 12 bases. V shed 1 base, J shed 2 bases, and the junction held 3 bases outside the gene matches. The CDR3 runs to 16 residues. Germline V gene data show CDR1 as DFQATT and CDR2 as SNEGSKA (reference sequence). The CDR3 here is CSARGLAGVPYNEQFF. CDR3 nucleotide sequence: TGCAGTGCTAGAGGACTAGCGGGAGTCCCCTACAATGAGCAGTTCTTC.